These 10 T cell receptor beta chains came from one sample sequenced in a study of T cells in tumors after PD-1 blockade. The protocol was immunoSEQ multiplex PCR, while the TCRdb copy is restricted to in-frame clones and leaves out a portion. The sample gives 55,000 to 70,000 clones, roughly 75% of which show up once; roughly 13% is in the top ten. The starting material was PBMCs, obtained before anti-PD-1 treatment. These receptor sequences come from a human donor with basal cell carcinoma.

The chain carries TRBV4-1 and TRBJ2-7; TRBD1 agrees at 8 bases. With 1 base clipped from V and 4 bases from J, the junction kept 12 bases outside the gene matches. The CDR3 contains 17 residues. Germline lookup yields CDR1 MGHRA and CDR2 YSYEKL. The CDR3 here is CASSQGSLGQEGYEQYF. The CDR3 coding sequence is TGCGCCAGCAGCCAAGGTTCCCTGGGACAGGAGGGATACGAGCAGTACTTC.

This clone turned up a few times. The chain is built from TRBV19 and TRBJ1-5; a weak D match, TRBD1 (6 bases). The CDR3 totals 12 residues. Germline V gives CDR1 LNHDA, CDR2 SQIVND (reference sequence). Trimming took off 3 bases at V and 9 bases at J, with 9 bases between the two ends. The CDR3 reads CASSIGQLPQHF. For the CDR3, the DNA is TGTGCCAGTAGTATCGGACAGTTGCCCCAGCATTTT.

The rearrangement joins TRBV19 to TRBJ1-1; D remains unclear. This CDR3 is 13 amino acids long. Germline CDR1 reads LNHDA; CDR2 reads SQIVND (reference sequence). V was shortened by 3 bases and J by 0 bases, with 5 bases between the two germline ends. The CDR3 protein is CASSIELNTEAFF. The CDR3 nucleotides are TGTGCCAGTAGTATCGAACTGAACACTGAAGCTTTCTTT.

This clone was counted between two and nine times. This specimen includes other DNA sequences encoding the same CDR3. V is TRBV9 and J is TRBJ1-4; D is uncertain. CDR3 length equals 14 residues. CDR1 SGDLS and CDR2 YYNGEE come from the germline V gene. Trimming took 2 bases from V and 0 from J, leaving 5 bases between them. This CDR3 reads CASSVQATNEKLFF. CDR3 DNA sequence: TGTGCCAGCAGCGTCCAAGCAACTAATGAAAAACTGTTTTTT.

V and J are TRBV6-2 or TRBV6-3 and TRBJ2-7; D unresolved. The CDR3 is 12 residues long. V dropped 3 bases and J dropped 6 bases, with 9 bases sitting between them. Germline-derived CDR1 and CDR2 are MNHEY and SVGEGT. The CDR3 loop reads CASSYSPFEQYF. The CDR3 DNA reads as TGTGCCAGCAGTTATAGCCCTTTCGAGCAGTACTTC.

DNA for the CDR3: TGTGCCAGCAGGGGCGGACAGGGGTCCTACGAGCAGTACTTC. It specifies CASRGGQGSYEQYF. The genes are TRBV5-6 and TRBJ2-7; 9 bases map to TRBD1. Losses at the gene ends were 5 bases for V and 1 base for J; bases not matched to a gene: 4. CDR3 size: 14 residues. Germline loops: CDR1 SGHDT, CDR2 YYEEEE.

The chain links TRBV6-4 to TRBJ2-3, with D possibly matching TRBD1 (6 bases). Looked up from germline, CDR1 is MRHNA and CDR2 is SNTAGT. Trimming stripped 4 bases from V and 0 bases from J, with 8 bases between. This CDR3 is built from 14 residues. The CDR3 spells CASSVQGSTDTQYF. The CDR3, as DNA: TGTGCCAGCAGTGTCCAGGGGAGCACAGATACGCAGTATTTT.

CDR3 in DNA: TGTGCTAGTGGTTTGGTACCCAGCTTCCGGGACAGGGCCGTCAATTATAACTATGGCTACACCTTC. Amino acid sequence: CASGLVPSFRDRAVNYNYGYTF. This chain connects TRBV12-5 to TRBJ1-2; 9 bases are shared with TRBD1. The trim removed 0 bases at V and 1 base at J, leaving 21 bases unmatched. Germline CDR1 and CDR2: LGHNT and FRNRAP. This CDR3 is 22 amino acids long.

This clone was detected once. This chain links TRBV11-1 with TRBJ2-7; 7 nucleotides match TRBD2. The CDR3 is 13 residues long. J gave up 3 bases and V 3 bases, and 2 bases lay outside the gene matches. The germline gives CDR1 SGHAT, CDR2 FQDESV (reference sequence). CDR3 bases: TGTGCCAGCAGCTTTGGGGGGGGCTACGAGCAGTACTTC. As protein: CASSFGGGYEQYF.

The V and J genes are TRBV3-1 (or the pseudogene TRBV3-2) and TRBJ1-2; D call uncertain. The CDR3 totals 13 residues. The germline CDR1 and CDR2 sequences are LGHDT and YNNKEL (reference sequence). V was trimmed by 0 bases and J by 5 bases, leaving 7 bases between them. CDR3: CASSQDRAYGYTF. The CDR3 nucleotides are TGTGCCAGCAGCCAAGATAGAGCATATGGCTACACCTTC.